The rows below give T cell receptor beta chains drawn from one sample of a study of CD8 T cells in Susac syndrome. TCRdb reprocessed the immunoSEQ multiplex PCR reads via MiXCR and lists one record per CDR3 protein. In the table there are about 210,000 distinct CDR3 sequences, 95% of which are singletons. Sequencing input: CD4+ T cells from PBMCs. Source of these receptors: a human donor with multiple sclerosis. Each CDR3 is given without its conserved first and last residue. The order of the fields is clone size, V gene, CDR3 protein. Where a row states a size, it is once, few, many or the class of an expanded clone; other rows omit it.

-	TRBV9	ASSVDSGVGYT
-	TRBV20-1	AGTSGDEQY
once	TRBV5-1	ASSRGQGGIDTQY
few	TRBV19	ASSIAGQPQH
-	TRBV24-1	ADGYEAF
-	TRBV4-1	ASSQIVAETQY
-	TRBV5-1	ASRNGQGLNEKLF
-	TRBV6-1	ASSEAGTPFGYT
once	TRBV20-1	SASRSGGSYGYT
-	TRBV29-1	SVKQAGAF
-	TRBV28	ASSWTWHEQF
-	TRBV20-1	SAIRLANQETQY
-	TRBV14	ASSPPSGYSLYNEQF
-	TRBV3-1	ASSQAHSYEQY
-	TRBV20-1	SARTGYEQY